A selection of T cell receptor beta chains follows, all from one sample in a study of blood T cell repertoires in COVID-19. Sequencing used immunoSEQ multiplex PCR; TCRdb keeps in-frame clones, though not all of them. This sample has about 170,000 clones, with 84% found just once. The sample comprised PBMCs or T cells enriched from blood (not recorded which). These receptors originate from a man aged 50-60 years who had recovered from COVID-19. Both conserved end residues are part of each CDR3. A D gene is named only where the DNA matches it firmly. Rows may omit the clone size; those that give it use once, few, many or a size class.

v_gene: TRBV5-4
j_gene: TRBJ1-2
d_gene: TRBD1
abundance: .
CDR3aa: CASSGGTASGYTF
CDR3nt: TGTGCCAGCAGCGGCGGGACAGCCAGTGGCTACACCTTC

v_gene: TRBV6-2/TRBV6-3
j_gene: TRBJ2-3
d_gene: .
abundance: .
CDR3aa: CASSRLVGTQYF
CDR3nt: TGTGCCAGCAGTCGACTAGTTGGTACGCAGTATTTT

v_gene: TRBV4-3
j_gene: TRBJ1-5
d_gene: .
abundance: .
CDR3aa: CASSQDSAGEQPQHF
CDR3nt: TGCGCCAGCAGCCAAGATAGCGCGGGAGAACAGCCCCAGCATTTT

v_gene: TRBV7-2
j_gene: TRBJ1-6
d_gene: TRBD1
abundance: .
CDR3aa: CASSLVGTGGLGGYSPLHF
CDR3nt: TGTGCCAGCAGCCTAGTTGGGACAGGGGGATTAGGGGGGTATTCACCCCTCCACTTT

v_gene: TRBV10-2
j_gene: TRBJ1-5
d_gene: .
abundance: .
CDR3aa: CASSVDQAPGSYSNQPQHF
CDR3nt: TGCGCCAGCAGTGTGGATCAGGCCCCCGGAAGCTATAGCAATCAGCCCCAGCATTTT

v_gene: TRBV19
j_gene: TRBJ1-5
d_gene: .
abundance: .
CDR3aa: CASSPETGYSNQPQHF
CDR3nt: TGTGCCAGTAGTCCGGAGACAGGTTATAGCAATCAGCCCCAGCATTTT

v_gene: TRBV5-1
j_gene: TRBJ2-1
d_gene: .
abundance: .
CDR3aa: CASRGGGPVGDEQFF
CDR3nt: TGCGCCAGCAGAGGCGGGGGCCCAGTTGGCGATGAGCAGTTCTTC

v_gene: TRBV24-1
j_gene: TRBJ2-2
d_gene: TRBD1
abundance: .
CDR3aa: CATSDRIRQGNTGELFF
CDR3nt: TGTGCCACCAGTGACCGTATACGACAGGGGAACACCGGGGAGCTGTTTTTT

v_gene: TRBV5-1
j_gene: TRBJ2-1
d_gene: .
abundance: once
CDR3aa: CASSLEQTRGYNEQFF
CDR3nt: TGCGCCAGCAGCTTGGAACAGACCCGGGGTTACAATGAGCAGTTCTTC

v_gene: TRBV5-1
j_gene: TRBJ2-2
d_gene: TRBD1
abundance: .
CDR3aa: CASSWPGQGRTGELFF
CDR3nt: TGCGCCAGCAGCTGGCCGGGACAGGGGCGCACCGGGGAGCTGTTTTTT

v_gene: TRBV29-1
j_gene: TRBJ2-5
d_gene: .
abundance: .
CDR3aa: CSVAASAETQYF
CDR3nt: TGCAGCGTGGCGGCTAGCGCCGAGACCCAGTACTTC

v_gene: TRBV5-6
j_gene: TRBJ1-6
d_gene: .
abundance: .
CDR3aa: CASSLEQGRNSPLHF
CDR3nt: TGTGCCAGCAGCTTAGAACAGGGCCGGAATTCACCCCTCCACTTT

v_gene: TRBV4-1
j_gene: TRBJ1-1
d_gene: .
abundance: few
CDR3aa: CASSQQRNTEAFF
CDR3nt: TGCGCCAGCAGCCAGCAGCGGAACACTGAAGCTTTCTTT

v_gene: TRBV3-1/TRBV3-2
j_gene: TRBJ2-5
d_gene: TRBD1
abundance: .
CDR3aa: CARSQGGTGGGTQYF
CDR3nt: TGTGCCCGCAGCCAAGGGGGGACAGGGGGCGGGACCCAGTACTTC

v_gene: TRBV7-9
j_gene: TRBJ1-2
d_gene: TRBD1
abundance: .
CDR3aa: CASSQDRVYGYTF
CDR3nt: TGTGCCAGCAGCCAAGACAGGGTCTATGGCTACACCTTC

v_gene: TRBV15
j_gene: TRBJ1-3
d_gene: TRBD1
abundance: .
CDR3aa: CATSREGTGAGNTIYF
CDR3nt: TGTGCCACCAGCAGAGAGGGAACAGGGGCTGGAAACACCATATATTTT

v_gene: TRBV24-1
j_gene: TRBJ2-2
d_gene: TRBD1
abundance: few
CDR3aa: CATSDLPGTGPGELFF
CDR3nt: TGTGCCACCAGTGATTTGCCCGGGACAGGGCCCGGGGAGCTGTTTTTT

v_gene: TRBV29-1
j_gene: TRBJ1-1
d_gene: .
abundance: .
CDR3aa: CSVDQGTKNTEAFF
CDR3nt: TGCAGCGTTGATCAGGGGACCAAGAACACTGAAGCTTTCTTT

v_gene: TRBV10-1
j_gene: TRBJ1-4
d_gene: TRBD1
abundance: .
CDR3aa: CATSGQDPATNEKLFF
CDR3nt: TGCGCCACCTCCGGACAGGACCCTGCAACTAATGAAAAACTGTTTTTT

v_gene: TRBV4-1
j_gene: TRBJ1-5
d_gene: .
abundance: .
CDR3aa: CASSQRGFSGQPQHF
CDR3nt: TGCGCCAGCAGCCAGCGGGGGTTTTCGGGTCAGCCCCAGCATTTT

v_gene: TRBV11-2
j_gene: TRBJ1-2
d_gene: TRBD1
abundance: few
CDR3aa: CASSLGQGAYGYTF
CDR3nt: TGTGCCAGCAGCCTTGGACAGGGAGCCTATGGCTACACCTTC

v_gene: TRBV4-1
j_gene: TRBJ1-5
d_gene: .
abundance: .
CDR3aa: CASSQDGRGGQPQHF
CDR3nt: TGCGCCAGCAGCCAAGATGGGCGGGGTGGTCAGCCCCAGCATTTT

v_gene: TRBV6-5
j_gene: TRBJ1-1
d_gene: TRBD1
abundance: few
CDR3aa: CASSAQDRVGTEAFF
CDR3nt: TGTGCCAGCAGCGCTCAAGACAGGGTGGGGACTGAAGCTTTCTTT

v_gene: TRBV9
j_gene: TRBJ2-1
d_gene: .
abundance: .
CDR3aa: CASSVVQGGLGNEQFF
CDR3nt: TGTGCCAGCAGCGTAGTCCAGGGTGGGTTAGGCAATGAGCAGTTCTTC

v_gene: TRBV27
j_gene: TRBJ1-2
d_gene: TRBD1
abundance: .
CDR3aa: CASSGDRGPFGYTF
CDR3nt: TGTGCCAGCAGTGGGGACAGGGGGCCGTTTGGCTACACCTTC

v_gene: TRBV6-5
j_gene: TRBJ2-7
d_gene: TRBD2
abundance: .
CDR3aa: CASSYQRGPYEQYF
CDR3nt: TGTGCCAGCAGTTATCAGCGGGGACCCTACGAGCAGTACTTC

v_gene: TRBV27
j_gene: TRBJ1-1
d_gene: .
abundance: .
CDR3aa: CASSWEGTEAFF
CDR3nt: TGTGCCAGCAGTTGGGAGGGCACTGAAGCTTTCTTT

v_gene: TRBV27
j_gene: TRBJ2-5
d_gene: .
abundance: once
CDR3aa: CASSLFGGPQETQYF
CDR3nt: TGTGCCAGCAGTTTATTCGGCGGCCCTCAAGAGACCCAGTACTTC

v_gene: TRBV5-8
j_gene: TRBJ1-6
d_gene: .
abundance: .
CDR3aa: CASSWEHGSYNSPLHF
CDR3nt: TGTGCCAGCAGCTGGGAGCACGGCTCCTATAATTCACCCCTCCACTTT

v_gene: TRBV9
j_gene: TRBJ1-5
d_gene: .
abundance: .
CDR3aa: CASSRDTAPQPQHF
CDR3nt: TGTGCCAGCAGTAGGGACACCGCCCCTCAGCCCCAGCATTTT